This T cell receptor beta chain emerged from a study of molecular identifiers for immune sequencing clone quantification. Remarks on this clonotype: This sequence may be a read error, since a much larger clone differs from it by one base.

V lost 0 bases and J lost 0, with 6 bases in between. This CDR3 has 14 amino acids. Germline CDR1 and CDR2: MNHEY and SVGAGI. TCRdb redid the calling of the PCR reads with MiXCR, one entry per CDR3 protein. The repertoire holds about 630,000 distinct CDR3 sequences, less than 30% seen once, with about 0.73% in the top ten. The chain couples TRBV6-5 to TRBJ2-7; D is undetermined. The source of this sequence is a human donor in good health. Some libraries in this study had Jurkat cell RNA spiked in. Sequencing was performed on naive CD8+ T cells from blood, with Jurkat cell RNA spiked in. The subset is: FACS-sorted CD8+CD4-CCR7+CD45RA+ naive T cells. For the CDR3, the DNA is TGTGCCAGCAGTTACTCCAGTGACTCCTACGAGCAGTACTTC. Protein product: CASSYSSDSYEQYF.